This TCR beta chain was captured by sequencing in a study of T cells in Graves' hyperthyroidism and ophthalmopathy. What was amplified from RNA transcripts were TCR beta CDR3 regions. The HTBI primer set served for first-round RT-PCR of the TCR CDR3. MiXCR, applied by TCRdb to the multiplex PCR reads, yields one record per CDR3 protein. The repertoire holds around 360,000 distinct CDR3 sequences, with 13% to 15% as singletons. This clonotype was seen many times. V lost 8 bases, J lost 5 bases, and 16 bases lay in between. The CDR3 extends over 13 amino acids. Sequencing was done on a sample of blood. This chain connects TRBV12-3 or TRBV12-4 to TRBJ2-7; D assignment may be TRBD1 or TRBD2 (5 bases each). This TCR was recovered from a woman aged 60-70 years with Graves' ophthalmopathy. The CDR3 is CASSRDGGDEQYF. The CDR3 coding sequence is TGTGCCAGCTCCCGGGACGGTGGCGACGAGCAGTACTTC.